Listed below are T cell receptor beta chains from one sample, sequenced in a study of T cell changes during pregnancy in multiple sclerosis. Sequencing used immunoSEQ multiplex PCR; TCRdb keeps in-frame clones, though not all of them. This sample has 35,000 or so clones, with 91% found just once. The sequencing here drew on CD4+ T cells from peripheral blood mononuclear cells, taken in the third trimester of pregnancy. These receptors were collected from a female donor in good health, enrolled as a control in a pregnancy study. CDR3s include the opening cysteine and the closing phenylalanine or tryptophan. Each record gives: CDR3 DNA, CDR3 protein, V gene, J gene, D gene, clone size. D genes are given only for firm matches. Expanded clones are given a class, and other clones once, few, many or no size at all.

CDR3nt: TGTGCCAGCAGACCGACCGGACCGGGAGGCTATGGCTACACCTTC
CDR3aa: CASRPTGPGGYGYTF
v_gene: TRBV7-9
j_gene: TRBJ1-2
d_gene: NA
abundance: few

CDR3nt: TGTGCCAGCAGGGAGGGCGGCGGGATGGGCACAGATACGCAGTATTTT
CDR3aa: CASREGGGMGTDTQYF
v_gene: TRBV5-6
j_gene: TRBJ2-3
d_gene: NA
abundance: NA

CDR3nt: TGTGCCAGCAGTGACGCTAGCGGGACCAACAATGAGCAGTTCTTC
CDR3aa: CASSDASGTNNEQFF
v_gene: TRBV6-4
j_gene: TRBJ2-1
d_gene: TRBD2
abundance: once

CDR3nt: TGTGCCAGCAGCCAAGTAGCCGGGGATTTAAACTATGGCTACACCTTC
CDR3aa: CASSQVAGDLNYGYTF
v_gene: TRBV4-2
j_gene: TRBJ1-2
d_gene: NA
abundance: NA

CDR3nt: TGTGCCAGCAGTTCCATCGGACTAGCGGGAGGGAAAGAGCAGTACTTC
CDR3aa: CASSSIGLAGGKEQYF
v_gene: TRBV28
j_gene: TRBJ2-7
d_gene: TRBD2
abundance: NA

CDR3nt: TGTGCCAGCAGCCCTGGCGGTAGCTCCTATAATTCACCCCTCCACTTT
CDR3aa: CASSPGGSSYNSPLHF
v_gene: TRBV28
j_gene: TRBJ1-6
d_gene: NA
abundance: NA

CDR3nt: TGCGCCAGCAGCTGGGCCCCCACAGGGACGCGAGGCTACACCTTC
CDR3aa: CASSWAPTGTRGYTF
v_gene: TRBV4-1
j_gene: TRBJ1-2
d_gene: NA
abundance: NA

CDR3nt: TGTGCCAGCAACCAAGGGGGTTTTAGCACTGAAGCTTTCTTT
CDR3aa: CASNQGGFSTEAFF
v_gene: TRBV7-8
j_gene: TRBJ1-1
d_gene: NA
abundance: NA

CDR3nt: TGCGCCAGCAGCTTGGTAGCGGGAGGTGACTACGAGCAGTACTTC
CDR3aa: CASSLVAGGDYEQYF
v_gene: TRBV5-1
j_gene: TRBJ2-7
d_gene: TRBD2
abundance: once

CDR3nt: TGTGCCAGCAGCTTGGTTACAGTAGAGACCCAGTACTTC
CDR3aa: CASSLVTVETQYF
v_gene: TRBV5-5
j_gene: TRBJ2-5
d_gene: NA
abundance: NA

CDR3nt: TGTGCCAGCAGCTCCGGGGTGAACACTGAAGCTTTCTTT
CDR3aa: CASSSGVNTEAFF
v_gene: TRBV7-9
j_gene: TRBJ1-1
d_gene: NA
abundance: NA

CDR3nt: TGTGCCAGCAGCTCGGGACTAGCGGGATTCACCGGGGAGCTGTTTTTT
CDR3aa: CASSSGLAGFTGELFF
v_gene: TRBV9
j_gene: TRBJ2-2
d_gene: TRBD2
abundance: NA

CDR3nt: TGTGCCAGCAGCCCCTCCTCGGGGGGCTCCTACAATGAGCAGTTCTTC
CDR3aa: CASSPSSGGSYNEQFF
v_gene: TRBV28
j_gene: TRBJ2-1
d_gene: TRBD2
abundance: NA

CDR3nt: TGCGCCAGCAGTGAGGACAACTACGAGCAGTACTTC
CDR3aa: CASSEDNYEQYF
v_gene: TRBV10-2
j_gene: TRBJ2-7
d_gene: NA
abundance: NA

CDR3nt: TGTGCCAGCAGTCCCGCGGGGGCTACTGGCTACACCTTC
CDR3aa: CASSPAGATGYTF
v_gene: TRBV28
j_gene: TRBJ1-2
d_gene: NA
abundance: NA

CDR3nt: TGCGCCAGCAGCTTGGGGGGGGGCGCGTTCACTGAAGCTTTCTTT
CDR3aa: CASSLGGGAFTEAFF
v_gene: TRBV5-1
j_gene: TRBJ1-1
d_gene: NA
abundance: NA

CDR3nt: TGTGCCAGCAGCTTAGCGGGGCGGGGGAGTCAGCCCCAGCATTTT
CDR3aa: CASSLAGRGSQPQHF
v_gene: TRBV7-2
j_gene: TRBJ1-5
d_gene: NA
abundance: NA

CDR3nt: TGTGCCGCAATCCTGCGGGGGGGCTGGGAGCAGTACTTC
CDR3aa: CAAILRGGWEQYF
v_gene: TRBV2
j_gene: TRBJ2-7
d_gene: TRBD2
abundance: NA

CDR3nt: TGCGCCAGCAGCCGAGGGGGGGCCGGTGAGCAGTTCTTC
CDR3aa: CASSRGGAGEQFF
v_gene: TRBV10-1
j_gene: TRBJ2-1
d_gene: NA
abundance: once

CDR3nt: TGTGCCAGCAGCTCCACAGGGGGGAACTATGGCTACACCTTC
CDR3aa: CASSSTGGNYGYTF
v_gene: TRBV28
j_gene: TRBJ1-2
d_gene: TRBD1
abundance: NA

CDR3nt: TGTGCCAGCTCACAATCGCGCGGGAGCGCTAGCTATGGCTACACCTTC
CDR3aa: CASSQSRGSASYGYTF
v_gene: TRBV18
j_gene: TRBJ1-2
d_gene: NA
abundance: NA

CDR3nt: TGTGCCAGCAGTTTTTCCGACAGGGTAAATTCACCCCTCCACTTT
CDR3aa: CASSFSDRVNSPLHF
v_gene: TRBV28
j_gene: TRBJ1-6
d_gene: TRBD1
abundance: NA

CDR3nt: TGTGCCAGCTCACCACCGGGCGCAGGGGACGAGCAGTACTTC
CDR3aa: CASSPPGAGDEQYF
v_gene: TRBV18
j_gene: TRBJ2-7
d_gene: NA
abundance: NA

CDR3nt: TGTGCCAGCAGCTTAGCGGCGGCAACCCCTCATACGCAGTATTTT
CDR3aa: CASSLAAATPHTQYF
v_gene: TRBV7-2
j_gene: TRBJ2-3
d_gene: NA
abundance: once

CDR3nt: TGTGCCAGCAGCGTAGGGGACATGAACACTGAAGCTTTCTTT
CDR3aa: CASSVGDMNTEAFF
v_gene: TRBV9
j_gene: TRBJ1-1
d_gene: NA
abundance: few

CDR3nt: TGTGCCAGCAGTGAATTCGGGAGCACTGAAGCTTTCTTT
CDR3aa: CASSEFGSTEAFF
v_gene: TRBV6-1
j_gene: TRBJ1-1
d_gene: NA
abundance: NA

CDR3nt: TGTGCCAGCAGCACACGACAGGCCTCCCACGAAAAACTGTTTTTT
CDR3aa: CASSTRQASHEKLFF
v_gene: TRBV6-4
j_gene: TRBJ1-4
d_gene: NA
abundance: NA

CDR3nt: TGTGCCAGCAGTTTATGGCTAGCGGGAATCGATACGCAGTATTTT
CDR3aa: CASSLWLAGIDTQYF
v_gene: TRBV27
j_gene: TRBJ2-3
d_gene: TRBD2
abundance: NA

CDR3nt: TGTGCCAGCAGGTCGAGGAAAAACACTGAAGCTTTCTTT
CDR3aa: CASRSRKNTEAFF
v_gene: TRBV6-5
j_gene: TRBJ1-1
d_gene: NA
abundance: NA

CDR3nt: TGTGCCAGCAGCCTCTCGATTCAGGGCAACTATGGCTACACCTTC
CDR3aa: CASSLSIQGNYGYTF
v_gene: TRBV7-2
j_gene: TRBJ1-2
d_gene: NA
abundance: NA

CDR3nt: TGTGCCAGCAGTGAAATCAAATGGGGGGAGAGAGAGACCCAGTACTTC
CDR3aa: CASSEIKWGERETQYF
v_gene: TRBV6-1
j_gene: TRBJ2-5
d_gene: NA
abundance: NA

CDR3nt: TGTGCCAGCAGATCAACAGGGTATGGGGCCAACGTCCTGACTTTC
CDR3aa: CASRSTGYGANVLTF
v_gene: TRBV7-2
j_gene: TRBJ2-6
d_gene: NA
abundance: once

CDR3nt: TGTGCCAGCAGCTTGGACCTTAGCGGGGGGGGCTTCGAGCAGTACTTC
CDR3aa: CASSLDLSGGGFEQYF
v_gene: TRBV5-5
j_gene: TRBJ2-7
d_gene: TRBD2
abundance: NA

CDR3nt: TGTGCCAGCAGCCAAAGTACAGGGGGCTTGGGAGAGACCCAGTACTTC
CDR3aa: CASSQSTGGLGETQYF
v_gene: TRBV4-2
j_gene: TRBJ2-5
d_gene: TRBD1
abundance: NA

CDR3nt: TGTGCCAGCAGTCCCCGCAGGGCGGGAACTGAAGCTTTCTTT
CDR3aa: CASSPRRAGTEAFF
v_gene: TRBV6-1
j_gene: TRBJ1-1
d_gene: NA
abundance: NA

CDR3nt: TGTGCCAGCAGGCTCGCGGGGTCCTACGAGCAGTACTTC
CDR3aa: CASRLAGSYEQYF
v_gene: TRBV11-2
j_gene: TRBJ2-7
d_gene: NA
abundance: NA

CDR3nt: TGTGCTAGTGCACCCACTGGACAGAGCTACGAGCAGTACTTC
CDR3aa: CASAPTGQSYEQYF
v_gene: TRBV12-5
j_gene: TRBJ2-7
d_gene: NA
abundance: NA

CDR3nt: TGTGCCACCGCTTCGGACAGGGTTTTCCAAGAGACCCAGTACTTC
CDR3aa: CATASDRVFQETQYF
v_gene: TRBV2
j_gene: TRBJ2-5
d_gene: TRBD1
abundance: NA

CDR3nt: TGTGCCAGCAGTTACCCAGGGAAAAACTACGAGCAGTACTTC
CDR3aa: CASSYPGKNYEQYF
v_gene: TRBV6-5
j_gene: TRBJ2-7
d_gene: NA
abundance: once

CDR3nt: TGTGCCAGCTCGGCGGGTGAGTCCTACGAGCAGTACTTC
CDR3aa: CASSAGESYEQYF
v_gene: TRBV18
j_gene: TRBJ2-7
d_gene: NA
abundance: NA

CDR3nt: TGTGCCAGCATGCGACTCGGGGAGCTGTTTTTT
CDR3aa: CASMRLGELFF
v_gene: TRBV28
j_gene: TRBJ2-2
d_gene: NA
abundance: few

CDR3nt: TGTGCCTGGAGTGTACAACTAAATGAAAAACTGTTTTTT
CDR3aa: CAWSVQLNEKLFF
v_gene: TRBV30
j_gene: TRBJ1-4
d_gene: NA
abundance: NA

CDR3nt: TGCGCCAGCAGCTTAACAGGGGTGGGTGAAGCTTTCTTT
CDR3aa: CASSLTGVGEAFF
v_gene: TRBV5-1
j_gene: TRBJ1-1
d_gene: TRBD1
abundance: NA

CDR3nt: TGTGCCAGCAGTCTCAGGGCTAGTAATCAGCCCCAGCATTTT
CDR3aa: CASSLRASNQPQHF
v_gene: TRBV2
j_gene: TRBJ1-5
d_gene: NA
abundance: NA